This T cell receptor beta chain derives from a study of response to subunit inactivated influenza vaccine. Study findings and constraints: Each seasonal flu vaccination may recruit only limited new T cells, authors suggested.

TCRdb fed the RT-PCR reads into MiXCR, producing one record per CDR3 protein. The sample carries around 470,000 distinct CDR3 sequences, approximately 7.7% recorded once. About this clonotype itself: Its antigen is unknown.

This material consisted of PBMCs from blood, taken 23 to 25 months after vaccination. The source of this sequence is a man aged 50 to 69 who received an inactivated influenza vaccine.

Here the CDR3 DNA reads TGTGCCAGCAGTTTCTCCGGGACAGGCGCCTATGGCTACACCTTC. Its protein is CASSFSGTGAYGYTF. V is TRBV6-5 and J is TRBJ1-2, with 8 bases identical to TRBD1. Germline CDR1 is MNHEY and CDR2 is SVGAGI. The CDR3 is 15 amino acids. V dropped 4 bases and J dropped 4; count of bases not matched to a gene: 8.